These 15 T cell receptor beta chains were all obtained from the same sample, sequenced in a study of response to subunit inactivated influenza vaccine. TCRdb independently ran MiXCR on the RT-PCR reads; one entry per CDR3 protein. The data contain over 650,000 distinct CDR3 sequences, approximately 17% of them seen just once; the ten biggest clones take up approximately 10%. The material was PBMCs from blood, obtained about 5 days after vaccination. The receptor source for this set is a man in his forties or fifties who received an inactivated influenza vaccine.

This clonotype has only one observation. The rearrangement links TRBV12-3 or TRBV12-4 to TRBJ2-7; TRBD2 is a possible D gene (5 bases). V lost 2 bases, J lost 2 bases, and 10 bases lay in between. The CDR3 is made up of 14 amino acids. Written as DNA, the CDR3 is TGTGCCAGCAGTTTAATCCTAGCCACCTACGAGCAGTACTTC. Its translation: CASSLILATYEQYF.

This clonotype has at least ten counts. The CDR3 reads CASRELAGGSTDTQYF. The CDR3 nucleotides read TGTGCCAGCAGGGAACTAGCGGGAGGGAGCACAGATACGCAGTATTTT. The V and J genes are TRBV27 and TRBJ2-3; 13 bases line up with TRBD2. Germline V gives CDR1 MNHEY, CDR2 SMNVEV (reference sequence). The CDR3 totals 16 residues. V lost 6 bases to trimming and J lost 0 bases; unmatched junction nucleotides: 3.

This clonotype was seen a few times. This rearrangement joins TRBV4-1 to TRBJ2-1, with 9 bases lining up with TRBD2. Per the germline V gene, CDR1 is MGHRA and CDR2 is YSYEKL. V dropped 2 bases and J dropped 4; count of bases not matched to a gene: 6. The CDR3 is 16 residues long. Written as DNA, the CDR3 is TGCGCCAGCAGCCAAAAATTGGGACTAGCTTACAATGAGCAGTTCTTC. Protein: CASSQKLGLAYNEQFF.

This clonotype was detected ten times or more. The chain combines TRBV5-1 with TRBJ2-5; 9 bases map to TRBD1. After removal of 2 bases from V and 2 bases from J, the junction contained 1 base not matched to a gene. This CDR3 contains 14 residues. CDR1 and CDR2 (germline): SGHRS, YFSETQ. CDR3 sequence: CASSFDRGQETQYF. CDR3 nucleotides: TGCGCCAGCAGCTTTGACAGGGGGCAAGAGACCCAGTACTTC.

V usage is TRBV20-1 and J usage is TRBJ2-7, with unresolved D. The germline CDR1 and CDR2 sequences are DFQATT and SNEGSKA (reference sequence). Trimming took off 6 bases at V and 0 bases at J, with 9 bases between the two ends. The CDR3 consists of 12 residues. The CDR3 DNA sequence: TGCAGTGCAAACCAGCGCTCCTACGAGCAGTACTTC. It encodes CSANQRSYEQYF.

This clonotype has a handful of counts. The genes are TRBV10-3 and TRBJ2-5, with 10 positions matching TRBD2. The germline gives CDR1 ENHRY, CDR2 SYGVKD. This CDR3 comprises 13 residues. Trimming cost V 4 bases and J 14 bases; bases outside gene matches: 10. The CDR3 DNA follows: TGTGCCATCAGTGTCTCTACACTAGCGGGGTACTACTTC. It is translated as CAISVSTLAGYYF.

This clonotype was seen a few times. This sequence joins TRBV4-1 and TRBJ2-7; TRBD2 matches 7 bases. With 3 bases clipped from V and 9 bases from J, the junction kept 17 bases outside the gene matches. The germline V gene encodes CDR1 MGHRA and CDR2 YSYEKL. The CDR3 extends over 16 amino acids. The CDR3 spells CASSQGGSRRGGGQYF. CDR3 sequence (DNA): TGCGCCAGCAGCCAGGGGGGGAGTCGGAGGGGCGGTGGGCAGTACTTC.

The table lists this clonotype with a few counts. This chain uses TRBV29-1 with TRBJ2-7; D may be TRBD1 (6 bases). CDR3 size: 11 residues. V lost 7 bases and J 3 bases, leaving 10 bases between the germline ends. Per the germline V gene, CDR1 is SQVTM and CDR2 is ANQGSEA. The CDR3 reads CSAGHYYEQYF. In DNA, the CDR3 is TGCAGCGCGGGACACTACTACGAGCAGTACTTC.

V usage is TRBV5-1 and J usage is TRBJ2-2, with D possibly matching TRBD2 (6 bases). The CDR3 runs to 16 residues. Per germline, CDR1 SGHRS and CDR2 YFSETQ. Deletions cut 4 bases from V and 4 bases from J, with 17 bases between. CDR3 in DNA: TGCGCCAGCAGCCAAGGGGTCGCGGGACGCACCGGGGAGCTGTTTTTT. Amino acid sequence: CASSQGVAGRTGELFF.

The chain has TRBV6-1 and TRBJ1-1; TRBD1 is a possible D gene (5 bases). Germline-derived CDR1 and CDR2 are MNHNS and SASEGT. CDR3 length: 16 amino acids. Trimming stripped 7 bases from V and 9 bases from J, with 27 bases between. The CDR3: CASIADFGPFRGKAFF. DNA of the CDR3: TGTGCCAGCATCGCCGACTTCGGGCCTTTCCGGGGGAAAGCTTTCTTT.

The chain combines TRBV7-2 with TRBJ2-1; 10 bases map to TRBD1. Germline lookup yields CDR1 SGHTA and CDR2 FQGNSA. The CDR3 loop spans 14 amino acids. V shed 9 bases and J 2 bases; nucleotides not matched to a gene: 4. CDR3 bases: TGTGCCAGTGGCGGACAGGGGGCCTACAATGAGCAGTTCTTC. It is translated as CASGGQGAYNEQFF.

This clonotype occurred a few times. This chain uses TRBV5-5 with TRBJ1-5; 7 bases fit TRBD1. The trim removed 5 bases at V and 5 bases at J, leaving 10 bases unmatched. Germline loops: CDR1 SGHKS, CDR2 YYEKEE (reference sequence). The CDR3 loop spans 15 amino acids. The CDR3 loop is CASRATGTDYQPQHF. The CDR3, as DNA: TGTGCCAGCAGAGCTACCGGGACAGATTATCAGCCCCAGCATTTT.

This rearrangement joins TRBV12-3 or TRBV12-4 to TRBJ2-3; the match to TRBD1 covers 7 bases. Germline trimming cut 6 bases from V and 3 bases from J; bases unmatched to any gene: 9. The CDR3 spans 15 residues. In DNA, the CDR3 is TGTGCCAGCAGGCCAGACAGGGTCCGGACAGATACGCAGTATTTT. Its protein is CASRPDRVRTDTQYF.

This clonotype was counted between two and nine times. The chain couples TRBV4-1 to TRBJ2-7; 7 positions agree with TRBD1. J was trimmed by 4 bases and V by 3 bases; bases with no gene match: 6. The germline V gene has CDR1 MGHRA and CDR2 YSYEKL. CDR3 size: 14 residues. The CDR3 here is CASSHPDRAYEQYF. In nucleotides, the CDR3 is TGCGCCAGCAGCCATCCAGACAGGGCATACGAGCAGTACTTC.

This chain joins TRBV28 and TRBJ2-5; D gene unclear. Germline values: CDR1 MDHEN, CDR2 SYDVKM. V was clipped by 2 bases and J by 3 bases, with 10 bases between them. The CDR3 spans 14 residues. The CDR3 nucleotides are TGTGCCAGCAGTTTAAGTCCTATGAAAGAGACCCAGTACTTC. It is translated as CASSLSPMKETQYF.